This is a list of T cell receptor beta chains from one sample in a study of beta chain features in type 1 diabetes. Sequencing was performed with immunoSEQ multiplex PCR; in TCRdb, only in-frame clones are kept and a portion is missing. Among some 360,000 clones listed, around a tenth were seen once. Specimen: central memory CD4+ T cells from blood. The receptor set was obtained from a man aged 30 to 39 with type 1 diabetes. CDR3s include the opening cysteine and the closing phenylalanine or tryptophan. Each record gives: J gene, V gene, CDR3 protein.

TRBJ1-2 TRBV4-3 CASSQEGTAANYGYTF
TRBJ2-1 TRBV5-1 CASSLGTSALTSYNEQFF
TRBJ2-7 TRBV7-2 CASSSYTGPYEQYF
TRBJ2-7 TRBV5-1 CASSLGGQGTYEQYF
TRBJ2-1 TRBV25-1 CASSERTGFEQFF
TRBJ2-1 TRBV27 CASSIPGQLYNEQFF
TRBJ2-4 TRBV4-1 CASSGLAGDIQYF
TRBJ2-3 TRBV5-1 CASSLEGGADTQYF
TRBJ1-1 TRBV2 CASGTGNTEAFF
TRBJ2-1 TRBV15 CATSRESGLAGNEQFF
TRBJ1-4 TRBV5-1 CASSQNEQEKLFF
TRBJ1-2 TRBV7-8 CASSFLQYGYTF
TRBJ2-5 TRBV7-9 CASSLVPQETQYF
. TRBV4-1 CASSQGYGTGRGNEQYF
TRBJ1-4 TRBV7-9 CASTRDGLNEKLFF
TRBJ2-3 TRBV29-1 CSVDRGSTDTQYF
TRBJ2-7 TRBV19 CASTKDLNTREQYF